This T cell receptor beta chain was captured by sequencing in a study of blood T cell repertoires in COVID-19. Assay: immunoSEQ multiplex PCR; the TCRdb copy retains only in-frame clones and omits some. The sample records fewer than 50,000 clones, 80% to 85% being singletons. Enrollment of patients from Seattle took place during active infection, with longitudinal follow-up. The CDR3 runs to 11 residues. CDR1 and CDR2 from the germline V gene are WSHSY and SAAADI. The V gene lost 9 bases and the J gene lost 0 bases, with 5 bases spanning the gap. This TCR was sampled from a man in his sixties with COVID-19, enrolled during active disease. Sequences were obtained from peripheral blood. The rearrangement uses TRBV10-2 and TRBJ1-1, with D unclear. CDR3 protein: CASTVNTEAFF. The CDR3 bases are TGCGCCAGTACAGTGAACACTGAAGCTTTCTTT.